Given below is one T cell receptor beta chain in context. Its cognate antigen is unknown. The data were taken from a study of cytomegalovirus exposure and HLA in healthy donors. Overall study results and limits: Indistinguishable V segments, including TRBV6-2 and TRBV6-3, were excluded.

This PCR relied on a set of 60 Vbeta primers and 13 Jbeta primers. Libraries were prepared by immunoSEQ multiplex PCR; TCRdb keeps only in-frame clonotypes and omits some of them. The sample holds about 220,000 clones, about 81% seen once. V gave up 7 bases and J gave up 3 bases, with 8 bases separating them. Germline assignment: CDR1 DFQATT and CDR2 SNEGSKA (reference sequence). CDR3 length equals 11 residues. This rearrangement joins TRBV20-1 to TRBJ2-3; D is unresolved. Sequenced input: PBMCs. The TCR sequence derives from a man between 40 and 49 years old in good health and CMV-seropositive. CDR3: CSGGTTDTQYF. CDR3 in DNA: TGCAGTGGAGGAACAACAGATACGCAGTATTTT.